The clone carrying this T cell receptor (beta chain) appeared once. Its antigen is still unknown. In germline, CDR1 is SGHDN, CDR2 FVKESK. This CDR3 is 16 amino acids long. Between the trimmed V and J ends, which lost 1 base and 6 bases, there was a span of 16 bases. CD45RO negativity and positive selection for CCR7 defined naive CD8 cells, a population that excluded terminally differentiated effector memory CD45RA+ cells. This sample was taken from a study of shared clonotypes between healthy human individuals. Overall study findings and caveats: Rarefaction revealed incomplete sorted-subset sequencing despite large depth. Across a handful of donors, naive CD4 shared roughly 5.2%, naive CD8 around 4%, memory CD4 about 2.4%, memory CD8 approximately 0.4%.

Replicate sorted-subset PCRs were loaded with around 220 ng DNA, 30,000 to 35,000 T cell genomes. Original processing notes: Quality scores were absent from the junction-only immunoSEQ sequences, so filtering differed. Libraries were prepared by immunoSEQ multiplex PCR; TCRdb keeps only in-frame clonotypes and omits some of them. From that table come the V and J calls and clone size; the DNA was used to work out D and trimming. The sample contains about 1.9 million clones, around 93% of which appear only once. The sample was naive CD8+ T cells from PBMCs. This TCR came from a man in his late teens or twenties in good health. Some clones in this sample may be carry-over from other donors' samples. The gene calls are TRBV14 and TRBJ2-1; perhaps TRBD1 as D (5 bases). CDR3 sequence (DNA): TGTGCCAGCAGCCAAGTGGAAGGGGTAAGAATCAATGAGCAGTTCTTC. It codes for CASSQVEGVRINEQFF.